The next 25 T cell receptor beta chains were all read from a single sample in a study of T cell clonotyping in hematopoietic cell transplantation. Sequenced by immunoSEQ multiplex PCR; TCRdb stores in-frame clones only, minus some. This sample yields approximately 2,000 clones, of which roughly 94% are seen a single time; around 4.6% belongs to the top ten. Sample: peripheral blood mononuclear cells. The receptors shown here come from a man in his fifties or sixties in good health. Some clones in this sample may be carry-over from other donors' samples.

The chain employs TRBV19 and TRBJ1-2; D unclear. Germline CDR1 and CDR2: LNHDA and SQIVND (reference sequence). With 4 bases removed from V and 2 bases from J, the gap between germline ends came to 14 bases. The CDR3 extends over 15 amino acids. CDR3 amino acids: CASSRAGSQNYGYTF. CDR3 in DNA: TGTGCCAGTAGTAGGGCGGGGAGCCAGAACTATGGCTACACCTTC.

The chain joins TRBV15 to TRBJ2-5, with D unclear. The CDR3 is 14 amino acids. V was cut by 2 bases and J by 2 bases, with 9 bases left in between. CDR1 is LNHNV, CDR2 YYDKDF, per germline (reference sequence). CDR3 protein: CATSRLGSQETQYF. The CDR3 bases are TGTGCCACCAGCAGACTAGGGTCACAAGAGACCCAGTACTTC. The entire variable domain, with the rest obtained from reference TRBV15 and TRBJ2-5, is as follows: DAMVIQNPRYQVTQFGKPVTLSCSQTLNHNVMYWYQQKSSQAPKLLFHYYDKDFNNEADTPDNFQSRRPNTSFCFLDIRSPGLGDTAMYLCATSRLGSQETQYFGPGTRLLVL.

CDR3 sequence reads: CAWSFFLGTGRSGNTIYF. The CDR3 DNA is TGTGCCTGGAGTTTCTTCTTGGGGACAGGCCGCTCTGGAAACACCATATATTTT. V gene TRBV30 combines with J gene TRBJ1-3; TRBD1 agrees at 8 bases. Germline-derived CDR1 and CDR2 are GTSNPN and SVGIG (reference sequence). The trim removed 2 bases at V and 0 bases at J, leaving 12 bases unmatched. CDR3 length equals 18 residues. Full variable domain (outside the CDR3, taken from reference TRBV30 and TRBJ1-3): SQTIHQWPATLVQPVGSPLSLECTVEGTSNPNLYWYRQAAGRGLQLLFYSVGIGQISSEVPQNLSASRPQDRQFILSSKKLLLSDSGFYLCAWSFFLGTGRSGNTIYFGEGSWLTVV.

This chain connects TRBV2 to TRBJ1-5, with a weak D call TRBD1 (5 bases). This CDR3 spans 14 amino acids. Trimming shortened V by 5 bases and J by 3 bases, and 11 bases separated the two germline ends. The V gene's germline CDR1 is SNHLY and CDR2 FYNNEI. The CDR3 spells CASSIPGFNQPQHF. For the CDR3, the DNA is TGTGCCAGCAGTATCCCAGGGTTCAATCAGCCCCAGCATTTT.

The J gene is TRBJ2-2, the V gene TRBV7-6, with TRBD2 matching 10 bases. Looked up from germline, CDR1 is SGHVS and CDR2 is FNYEAQ. The CDR3 is 17 amino acids. V was clipped by 2 bases and J by 2 bases; unmatched bases: 5. The CDR3 DNA sequence: TGTGCCAGCAGCTTACGGTCACTAGCGGGAAACACCGGGGAGCTGTTTTTT. This codes for CASSLRSLAGNTGELFF.

The genes are TRBV2 and TRBJ2-5, with TRBD2 matching over 7 bases. Trimming at V came to 7 bases and at J to 1 base, leaving 6 bases not matched to a gene. CDR1 is SNHLY and CDR2 is FYNNEI in the germline V gene. The CDR3 sequence is 14 residues long. The CDR3 DNA is TGTGCCAGCAAGATTTCGGGGGGCCAAGAGACCCAGTACTTC. The encoded protein is CASKISGGQETQYF.

This clone was observed a single time. The chain combines TRBV7-6 with TRBJ2-5, with unresolved D. CDR1 and CDR2 (germline): SGHVS, FNYEAQ. V lost 3 bases and J lost 7, with 9 bases in between. The length of the CDR3 is 12 residues. CDR3 DNA sequence: TGTGCCAGCAGCTTGTTGAGTGGGACCCAGTACTTC. Its translation is CASSLLSGTQYF.

The chain is built from TRBV9 and TRBJ2-3, with 7 bases identical to TRBD2. In germline, CDR1 is SGDLS, CDR2 YYNGEE. The length of the CDR3 is 17 residues. V was pared by 0 bases and J by 3 bases, with 10 bases of the junction left unmatched. The CDR3, as DNA: TGTGCCAGCAGCGTAGGACTGGCGGGGGTTATTACAGATACGCAGTATTTT. This codes for CASSVGLAGVITDTQYF.

The V call is TRBV30, the J call TRBJ2-2, with 8 bases aligning to TRBD2. The CDR3 sequence is 16 residues long. The germline V gene encodes CDR1 GTSNPN and CDR2 SVGIG (reference sequence). V shed 1 base, J shed 2 bases, and the junction held 6 bases outside the gene matches. CDR3 DNA: TGTGCCTGGAGTGGAGGTAGCGGGGACAACACCGGGGAGCTGTTTTTT. This encodes CAWSGGSGDNTGELFF. Full variable domain (outside the CDR3, taken from reference TRBV30 and TRBJ2-2): SQTIHQWPATLVQPVGSPLSLECTVEGTSNPNLYWYRQAAGRGLQLLFYSVGIGQISSEVPQNLSASRPQDRQFILSSKKLLLSDSGFYLCAWSGGSGDNTGELFFGEGSRLTVL.

The chain recombines TRBV4-3 with TRBJ1-1; D possibly corresponds to TRBD1 (5 bases). The germline V and J ends were trimmed by 4 bases and 1 base, with 10 bases remaining between them. CDR1 and CDR2 (germline): LGHNA, YSLEER. The CDR3 covers 14 residues. This CDR3 reads CASSPQAGNTEAFF. The CDR3 coding sequence is TGCGCCAGCAGCCCACAGGCCGGGAACACTGAAGCTTTCTTT.

This chain joins TRBV7-2 and TRBJ2-5; D remains ambiguous. Trimming pared 5 bases from V and 5 bases from J, leaving 12 bases between. The CDR3 spans 13 residues. Germline CDR1 and CDR2: SGHTA and FQGNSA. The CDR3 region has the DNA TGTGCCAGCAGCCCCAGCCGCAGGGAGACCCAGTACTTC. Its protein is CASSPSRRETQYF.

V usage is TRBV28 and J usage is TRBJ2-7; TRBD2 is a possible D gene (7 bases). This CDR3 is 16 amino acids long. V lost 1 base, J lost 2 bases, and 15 bases lay in between. Germline lookup yields CDR1 MDHEN and CDR2 SYDVKM. CDR3 sequence: CASSLYPGGPTYEQYF. CDR3 nucleotide sequence: TGTGCCAGCAGTTTATATCCGGGGGGCCCTACCTACGAGCAGTACTTC.

The chain carries TRBV30 and TRBJ1-5, with D unresolved. The ends were cut back, 5 bases at V and 4 bases at J, with 18 bases in the middle. CDR1 and CDR2 from the germline V gene are GTSNPN and SVGIG (reference sequence). The CDR3 has 15 amino acids. The CDR3 DNA sequence: TGTGCCTGGGGTCTGCGGGCCGTACGTAATCAGCCCCAGCATTTT. Its protein product is CAWGLRAVRNQPQHF.

The J gene is TRBJ2-2, the V gene TRBV9; no clear D gene. Trimming took 0 bases from V and 5 from J, leaving 5 bases between them. The CDR3 loop spans 13 amino acids. The germline V gene encodes CDR1 SGDLS and CDR2 YYNGEE. CDR3 nucleotide sequence: TGTGCCAGCAGCGTAGGGGCAACCGGGGAGCTGTTTTTT. Translating it yields CASSVGATGELFF.

J is TRBJ1-6 and V is TRBV5-8, with 7 positions matching TRBD1. The CDR3 totals 13 residues. V gave up 7 bases and J gave up 12 bases; unmatched junction bases: 10. The germline CDR1 and CDR2 sequences are SGHTS and YDEGEE. CDR3 nucleotides: TGTGCCAGCTGGGACAGTGGGAAAGGACCCCTCCACTTT. It specifies CASWDSGKGPLHF.

V and J are TRBV4-1 and TRBJ2-3; the match to TRBD2 covers 9 bases. CDR3 length: 15 residues. Germline-derived CDR1 and CDR2 are MGHRA and YSYEKL. The V segment lost 4 bases and the J segment 3 bases; nucleotides outside the gene matches: 5. CDR3: CASSRGRARTDTQYF. DNA of the CDR3: TGCGCCAGCAGCCGCGGGAGGGCTAGAACAGATACGCAGTATTTT.

Turning to this clone: The sample contains more than one DNA sequence encoding this CDR3. The V gene is TRBV10-3, the J gene TRBJ1-6; possibly TRBD1 for D (5 bases). This CDR3 contains 16 residues. The germline gives CDR1 ENHRY, CDR2 SYGVKD. The V and J ends lost 0 bases and 10 bases respectively, with 16 bases between them. The CDR3 reads CAISESKSGSGSPLHF. The CDR3 region has the DNA TGTGCCATCAGTGAGTCGAAGTCAGGGTCGGGGTCACCCCTCCACTTT.

The chain uses TRBV27 and TRBJ1-1; D possibly corresponds to TRBD1 (6 bases). CDR3 length: 14 amino acids. The V gene's germline CDR1 is MNHEY and CDR2 SMNVEV (reference sequence). The V gene lost 6 bases and the J gene lost 4 bases, with 15 bases spanning the gap. CDR3 sequence reads: CASSPAGVSTEAFF. In DNA, the CDR3 is TGTGCCAGCAGCCCTGCAGGGGTGAGCACTGAAGCTTTCTTT.

The rearrangement uses TRBV4-1 and TRBJ1-2; 7 bases fit TRBD1. This CDR3 is 14 amino acids long. Germline assignment: CDR1 MGHRA and CDR2 YSYEKL. The junction had 6 bases not matched to a gene; V was cut back by 5 bases and J by 3 bases. CDR3 nucleotides: TGCGCCAGCAGCGAAATCAGGGGGGACTATGGCTACACCTTC. Protein: CASSEIRGDYGYTF.

The V and J genes are TRBV7-9 and TRBJ1-5; the match to TRBD1 covers 9 bases. J lost 3 bases, V lost 5 bases, and 5 bases had no gene match. In germline, CDR1 is SEHNR, CDR2 FQNEAQ (reference sequence). This CDR3 has 15 residues. The CDR3: CASSGGQGINQPQHF. In DNA, the CDR3 is TGTGCCAGCAGCGGGGGACAGGGAATCAATCAGCCCCAGCATTTT.

A single count supports this clone. The chain combines TRBV7-2 with TRBJ2-2; D tentatively fits TRBD1 or TRBD2 (5 bases each). Germline V lookup: CDR1 SGHTA, CDR2 FQGNSA. Deletions cut 4 bases from V and 8 bases from J, with 8 bases between. The CDR3 runs to 12 residues. The CDR3 loop reads CASSWGIGELFF. As DNA, the CDR3 is TGTGCCAGCAGCTGGGGGATTGGGGAGCTGTTTTTT.

The V gene is TRBV5-1, the J gene TRBJ1-2, with a tentative D call TRBD1 (6 bases). Germline assignment: CDR1 SGHRS and CDR2 YFSETQ. Trimming removed 2 bases at V and 3 bases at J, with 17 bases between. The CDR3 loop spans 16 amino acids. The CDR3 DNA sequence: TGCGCCAGCAGCTTAACAACAGGGAAAACGGACTATGGCTACACCTTC. This codes for CASSLTTGKTDYGYTF.

V and J are TRBV13 and TRBJ1-2, with a weak D call TRBD1 (5 bases). The germline V gene encodes CDR1 PRHDT and CDR2 FYEKMQ (reference sequence). Deletions cut 0 bases from V and 6 bases from J, with 17 bases between. CDR3 length: 16 amino acids. CDR3 in DNA: TGTGCCAGCAGCTTAGGGACCGGGACCGTAGGAAATGGCTACACCTTC. Encoded protein: CASSLGTGTVGNGYTF.

This chain connects TRBV30 to TRBJ2-1, with 9 bases matching TRBD2. The CDR3 loop spans 13 amino acids. The germline CDR1 and CDR2 sequences are GTSNPN and SVGIG (reference sequence). The J segment lost 10 bases and the V segment lost 5 bases, leaving 9 bases of the junction unmatched. This CDR3 reads CAWGAGGFGEQFF. In nucleotides, the CDR3 is TGTGCCTGGGGAGCGGGGGGATTCGGCGAGCAGTTCTTC.

The genes are TRBV11-3 and TRBJ2-1; D might be TRBD1 (6 bases). The length of the CDR3 is 14 residues. Germline CDR1 is SGHNT and CDR2 is YENEEA. V was pared by 2 bases and J by 6 bases, with 11 bases between. CDR3 nucleotides: TGTGCCAGCAGCTTACGGGGACACTTCAATGAGCAGTTCTTC. It codes for CASSLRGHFNEQFF. Full variable domain (remainder filled in from reference TRBV11-3 and TRBJ2-1): EAGVVQSPRYKIIEKKQPVAFWCNPISGHNTLYWYLQNLGQGPELLIRYENEEAVDDSQLPKDRFSAERLKGVDSTLKIQPAELGDSAVYLCASSLRGHFNEQFFGPGTRLTVL.